This T cell receptor beta chain was found in a study of blood T cell repertoires in COVID-19. Study-level background: COVID-19 samples, acute and convalescent, were from the United States, Italy and Spain.

Measured with immunoSEQ multiplex PCR; TCRdb has only the in-frame clones, and not every one. This sample has roughly 170,000 clones, with approximately 85% found just once. Sequenced sample: peripheral blood. This receptor was taken from a man in his sixties who had recovered from COVID-19.

The CDR3 nucleotides are TGTGCCAGCAGCCCAACCGAGTACCCCAAAGCTTTCTTT. Encoded protein: CASSPTEYPKAFF. The J gene is TRBJ1-1, the V gene TRBV14, with no clear D. From germline, CDR1 is SGHDN and CDR2 FVKESK. The CDR3 extends over 13 amino acids. V lost 4 bases, J lost 9 bases, and 15 bases lay in between.